The 32 T cell receptor beta chains below were found in one sample sequenced in a study of T cells in Graves' hyperthyroidism and ophthalmopathy. Amplification of TCR beta CDR3 regions was performed using RNA transcripts as template. The TCR CDR3 first-round RT-PCR relied on the HTBI primer set. TCRdb re-derived calls from the multiplex PCR reads in MiXCR, one entry per CDR3 protein. The sample has fewer than 450,000 distinct CDR3 sequences, approximately 17% seen once. Sequenced material: blood. The receptors shown here come from a young woman with Graves' hyperthyroidism that later progressed to Graves' ophthalmopathy.

This clonotype was seen ten or more times. The chain is built from TRBV7-9 and TRBJ2-1, with 15 bases aligning to TRBD2. The ends lost 1 base at V and 8 bases at J; junction bases unmatched: 12. From germline, CDR1 is SEHNR and CDR2 FQNEAQ (reference sequence). This CDR3 is 19 amino acids long. In DNA, the CDR3 is TGTGCCAGCAGCTTAGGGGGACTAGCGGGAGGAGCGATACACGATGAGCAGTTCTTC. Amino acid sequence: CASSLGGLAGGAIHDEQFF. The full variable domain, its missing parts supplied by reference TRBV7-9 and TRBJ2-1, is DTGVSQNPRHKITKRGQNVTFRCDPISEHNRLYWYRQTLGQGPEFLTYFQNEAQLEKSRLLSDRFSAERPKGSFSTLEIQRTEQGDSAMYLCASSLGGLAGGAIHDEQFFGPGTRLTVL.

This clonotype came up many times. The rearrangement uses TRBV27 and TRBJ1-5; no firm D call. The V end lost 6 bases, the J end lost 1 base, and 10 bases lay between the germline ends. Germline-derived CDR1 and CDR2 are MNHEY and SMNVEV (reference sequence). There are 14 residues in the CDR3. CDR3 in DNA: TGTGCCAGCAGCCTTAATTGGAGCAATCAGCCCCAGCATTTT. Its protein is CASSLNWSNQPQHF.

A word on this clonotype: A much larger clone lies one base from this, so it may be a read error. The J gene is TRBJ2-1, the V gene TRBV6-1, with TRBD1 as a possible D gene (5 bases). V gave up 0 bases and J gave up 2 bases, with 11 bases separating them. CDR3 size: 16 residues. Germline lookup yields CDR1 MNHNS and CDR2 SASEGT. CDR3 nucleotide sequence: TGTGCCAGCAGTGAAGCTAGGCAGGGTCCCTACAATGAGCAGTTCTTC. The encoded protein is CASSEARQGPYNEQFF.

This clonotype was detected ten times or more. V usage is TRBV10-1 and J usage is TRBJ1-1; 7 nucleotides match TRBD1. Germline lookup yields CDR1 WNHNN and CDR2 SYGVQD (reference sequence). Trimming at V came to 10 bases and at J to 4 bases, leaving 12 bases not matched to a gene. The CDR3 sequence is 14 residues long. In nucleotides, the CDR3 is TGCGCCACCAGACTGACAGGGATTTGCACTGAAGCTTTCTTT. Translated: CATRLTGICTEAFF.

The chain employs TRBV20-1 and TRBJ1-6; no reliable D call. The CDR3 runs 15 residues. The germline V gene has CDR1 DFQATT and CDR2 SNEGSKA (reference sequence). V lost 5 bases to trimming and J lost 10 bases, with 21 bases between them. The CDR3 loop is CSASQRLALGSPLHF. CDR3 sequence (DNA): TGCAGTGCTTCCCAAAGACTGGCTCTCGGGTCACCCCTCCACTTT.

As concerns this clonotype: This clone may be a read error of a much larger clone one base away. This sequence joins TRBV7-9 and TRBJ1-2; D remains unclear. CDR1 is SEHNR, CDR2 FQNEAQ, per germline (reference sequence). Trimming shortened V by 5 bases and J by 10 bases, and 29 bases separated the two germline ends. The CDR3 totals 17 residues. CDR3 amino acids: CASSPSPSGGGGSDYTF. CDR3 coding DNA: TGTGCCAGCAGCCCCTCACCTTCGGGAGGCGGAGGGAGTGACTACACCTTC. Full variable domain (remainder filled in from reference TRBV7-9 and TRBJ1-2): DTGVSQNPRHKITKRGQNVTFRCDPISEHNRLYWYRQTLGQGPEFLTYFQNEAQLEKSRLLSDRFSAERPKGSFSTLEIQRTEQGDSAMYLCASSPSPSGGGGSDYTFGSGTRLTVV.

This clonotype came up many times. The chain uses TRBV20-1 and TRBJ2-7; D call uncertain. The CDR3 runs to 13 residues. Germline V gene lookup returns CDR1 DFQATT and CDR2 SNEGSKA (reference sequence). Trimming shortened V by 6 bases and J by 6 bases, and 18 bases separated the two germline ends. CDR3 coding DNA: TGCAGTGCCTCGTCGATAGCCCCCGTCGAGCAGTACTTC. Its translation is CSASSIAPVEQYF.

V gene TRBV12-5 combines with J gene TRBJ2-1, with 12 bases identical to TRBD2. Germline V gene data show CDR1 as LGHNT and CDR2 as FRNRAP. This CDR3 has 17 amino acids. The J segment lost 5 bases and the V segment lost 4 bases, leaving 9 bases of the junction unmatched. In DNA form, the CDR3 reads TGTGCTAGTGGTTCGGAGGATCTAGCGGGAGGGGACAATGAGCAGTTCTTC. Translation: CASGSEDLAGGDNEQFF.

This clonotype appeared many times. The V call is TRBV2, the J call TRBJ2-5, with unresolved D. Deletions cut 3 bases from V and 2 bases from J, with 10 bases between. The CDR3 covers 14 residues. Germline V gives CDR1 SNHLY, CDR2 FYNNEI. CDR3 region: CASSEAIGQETQYF. The CDR3, as DNA: TGTGCCAGCAGTGAGGCTATAGGGCAAGAGACCCAGTACTTC.

This clonotype occurred many times. This chain connects TRBV11-3 to TRBJ2-4; D is unresolved. Germline lookup yields CDR1 SGHNT and CDR2 YENEEA. The CDR3 loop spans 17 amino acids. The V gene lost 3 bases and the J gene lost 0 bases, with 15 bases spanning the gap. Written as DNA, the CDR3 is TGTGCCAGCAGCTTCGTCTTGAGCGAGCTAGCCAAAAACATTCAGTACTTC. This translates into CASSFVLSELAKNIQYF.

This clonotype appeared a few times. V gene TRBV5-6 combines with J gene TRBJ1-2, with TRBD1 matching over 7 bases. V trimming: 4 bases; J trimming: 4 bases; junction bases outside the gene matches: 4. The CDR3 consists of 13 residues. Germline loops: CDR1 SGHDT, CDR2 YYEEEE. CDR3 DNA sequence: TGTGCCAGCAGCCTTGACAGGGTCTATGGCTACACCTTC. This encodes CASSLDRVYGYTF.

Concerning this clonotype itself: This may stem from a read error, because a much larger clone lies one nucleotide away. CDR3 region: CSVSGRATNEQFF. In DNA, the CDR3 is TGCAGCGTTTCGGGACGAGCGACCAATGAGCAGTTCTTC. The chain has TRBV29-1 and TRBJ2-1; the D call may be TRBD1 or TRBD2 (5 bases each). This CDR3 region has 13 residues. Germline V gene data show CDR1 as SQVTM and CDR2 as ANQGSEA. The ends were cut back, 5 bases at V and 6 bases at J, with 14 bases in the middle.

Ten or more counts support this clonotype. V usage is TRBV5-4 and J usage is TRBJ2-5; a possible D gene is TRBD2 (6 bases). Trimming shortened V by 1 base and J by 2 bases, and 15 bases separated the two germline ends. CDR1 and CDR2 (germline): SGHNT, YYREEE (reference sequence). The CDR3 covers 16 residues. CDR3 DNA sequence: TGTGCCAGCAGCTTGTATGCAGCGGGTGTGCAAGAGACCCAGTACTTC. As protein: CASSLYAAGVQETQYF.

This clonotype has a count of ten or more. The chain carries TRBV12-3 or TRBV12-4 and TRBJ2-1; 7 bases agree with TRBD2. This CDR3 has 15 amino acids. V trimming: 0 bases; J trimming: 3 bases; junction bases outside the gene matches: 2. CDR3 DNA: TGTGCCAGCAGTTTAGCGGGAGGGGTCTACAATGAGCAGTTCTTC. Its translation is CASSLAGGVYNEQFF.

CDR3 loop: CASSLNRRGVPYGYTF. CDR3 bases: TGCGCCAGCAGCTTAAACCGCAGGGGAGTCCCCTATGGCTACACCTTC. The J gene is TRBJ1-2, the V gene TRBV5-1; D is perhaps TRBD1 (6 bases). The CDR3 totals 16 residues. Germline V gene sequence: CDR1 SGHRS, CDR2 YFSETQ. Trimming shortened V by 2 bases and J by 4 bases, and 18 bases separated the two germline ends.

V and J are TRBV7-2 and TRBJ2-7; D uncertain. The CDR3 consists of 14 residues. V was clipped by 3 bases and J by 0 bases, with 9 bases between them. Germline V gene lookup returns CDR1 SGHTA and CDR2 FQGNSA. The CDR3 spells CASSLSDNSYEQYF. The CDR3, as DNA: TGTGCCAGCAGCTTGAGCGACAACTCCTACGAGCAGTACTTC.

The CDR3 DNA reads TGTGCCAGCAGCTTAGGGGAACAGGGGATGTACGACGAGCAGTACTTC. Its translation is CASSLGEQGMYDEQYF. This sequence joins TRBV7-9 and TRBJ2-7; 7 bases agree with TRBD1. Germline-derived CDR1 and CDR2 are SEHNR and FQNEAQ (reference sequence). The V and J ends lost 1 base and 5 bases, in that order; junction bases with no gene match: 11. The CDR3 runs 16 residues.

This clonotype was recorded many times. The CDR3 nucleotides are TGCAGTGCTAGAGAGGCCACAGATACGCAGTATTTT. It encodes CSAREATDTQYF. V gene TRBV20-1 combines with J gene TRBJ2-3; D unresolved. The CDR3 covers 12 residues. Trimming took 0 bases from V and 2 from J, leaving 3 bases between them. Germline CDR1 DFQATT, CDR2 SNEGSKA (reference sequence).

This clonotype has at least ten counts. V and J are TRBV5-1 and TRBJ2-7; no definite D call. Germline values: CDR1 SGHRS, CDR2 YFSETQ. This CDR3 is built from 13 residues. Trimming stripped 2 bases from V and 2 bases from J, with 8 bases between. CDR3 bases: TGCGCCAGCAGCTTTCAAACGACCTACGAGCAGTACTTC. This gives the protein CASSFQTTYEQYF.

CDR3 DNA sequence: TGTGCCAGCAGCTTGTACACCCACAATTCACCCCTCCACTTT. Translated: CASSLYTHNSPLHF. The V and J genes are TRBV5-6 and TRBJ1-6, with D uncertain. CDR3 size: 14 residues. The germline gives CDR1 SGHDT, CDR2 YYEEEE. Between the trimmed V and J ends, which lost 1 base and 7 bases, there was a span of 9 bases.

Worth noting for this clonotype: Germline and junction disagree at one end, which may indicate a read error. CDR3 region: CASSFFQGGVVNEQSF. In DNA form, the CDR3 reads TGTGCCAGCAGCTTTTTTCAGGGGGGTGTGGTGAATGAGCAGTCCTTC. This chain links TRBV5-6 with TRBJ2-1; D might be TRBD1 (7 bases). This CDR3 is 16 amino acids long. Germline-derived CDR1 and CDR2 are SGHDT and YYEEEE.

The chain uses TRBV5-1 and TRBJ2-3; perhaps TRBD1 as D (7 bases). V lost 4 bases, J lost 6 bases, and 18 bases lay in between. Germline V gene lookup returns CDR1 SGHRS and CDR2 YFSETQ. This CDR3 region has 15 residues. The CDR3 DNA is TGCGCCAGCAGCACCGGGGCAGGGGGGAAGGATACGCAGTATTTT. Residues: CASSTGAGGKDTQYF. The whole variable domain, filled in from reference TRBV5-1 and TRBJ2-3, reads KAGVTQTPRYLIKTRGQQVTLSCSPISGHRSVSWYQQTPGQGLQFLFEYFSETQRNKGNFPGRFSGRQFSNSRSEMNVSTLELGDSALYLCASSTGAGGKDTQYFGPGTRLTVL.

Worth noting for this clonotype: One base away lies a much larger clone, so this may be a sequencing read error. Since no conserved phenylalanine or tryptophan closes the CDR3, a read error is the likely cause. The rearrangement links TRBV25-1 to TRBJ2-7; 7 bases fit TRBD1. Trimming took 6 bases from V and 1 from J; bases not matched to a gene: 12. The CDR3 loop spans 16 amino acids. Germline V gene sequence: CDR1 MGHDK, CDR2 SYGVNS. The CDR3 here is CASSDPGDSQSYEQYL. The CDR3 DNA follows: TGTGCCAGCAGCGACCCCGGGGACAGCCAATCCTACGAGCAGTACCTC.

The V call is TRBV5-4, the J call TRBJ2-7; TRBD2 matches at 7 bases. V trimming: 5 bases; J trimming: 1 base; junction bases outside the gene matches: 24. The CDR3 has 20 amino acids. In germline, CDR1 is SGHNT, CDR2 YYREEE (reference sequence). CDR3 amino acids: CASRRKWVGLRESGSYEQYF. The CDR3 bases are TGTGCCAGCAGAAGAAAATGGGTGGGACTACGAGAATCGGGGTCCTACGAGCAGTACTTC. The whole variable domain, remainder taken from reference TRBV5-4 and TRBJ2-7, is ETGVTQSPTHLIKTRGQQVTLRCSSQSGHNTVSWYQQALGQGPQFIFQYYREEENGRGNFPPRFSGLQFPNYSSELNVNALELDDSALYLCASRRKWVGLRESGSYEQYFGPGTRLTVT.

This clonotype was recorded at least ten times. The chain recombines TRBV20-1 with TRBJ1-1, with a possible D match to TRBD1 (5 bases). The length of the CDR3 is 14 residues. Trimming removed 5 bases at V and 0 bases at J, with 13 bases between. CDR1 is DFQATT, CDR2 SNEGSKA, per germline (reference sequence). Written as DNA, the CDR3 is TGCAGTGCTCCGCGACAGACTCTGAACACTGAAGCTTTCTTT. Translation: CSAPRQTLNTEAFF.

This clonotype showed up many times. This sequence joins TRBV28 and TRBJ2-3, with TRBD2 as a possible D gene (5 bases). In germline, CDR1 is MDHEN, CDR2 SYDVKM. The V gene lost 7 bases and the J gene lost 6 bases, with 11 bases spanning the gap. The CDR3 sequence is 12 residues long. In nucleotides, the CDR3 is TGTGCCAGCACCACCCCGGGGGATACGCAGTATTTT. Translation gives CASTTPGDTQYF.

The chain employs TRBV4-1 and TRBJ2-4, with TRBD1 matching over 7 bases. The length of the CDR3 is 18 residues. The V and J ends lost 1 base and 0 bases, in that order; junction bases with no gene match: 9. The germline V gene has CDR1 MGHRA and CDR2 YSYEKL. DNA of the CDR3: TGCGCCAGCAGCCAAGGATCAACAGGGGCGAGAGCCAAAAACATTCAGTACTTC. Translated: CASSQGSTGARAKNIQYF.

This chain joins TRBV5-1 and TRBJ2-2; unclear D gene. V gave up 2 bases and J gave up 3 bases, with 8 bases separating them. The CDR3 runs to 14 residues. From germline, CDR1 is SGHRS and CDR2 YFSETQ. This CDR3 reads CASSFTEYTGELFF. CDR3 nucleotide sequence: TGCGCCAGCAGCTTCACAGAGTACACCGGGGAGCTGTTTTTT.

This clonotype was picked up many times. This chain uses TRBV7-9 with TRBJ2-3, with D uncertain. CDR1 and CDR2 (germline): SEHNR, FQNEAQ (reference sequence). The CDR3 loop spans 18 amino acids. V dropped 6 bases and J dropped 4 bases, with 26 bases sitting between them. The CDR3 DNA reads TGTGCCAGCAGTCGACTTTTGGGTCCAAACTTTCATGCAGATACGCAGTATTTT. Amino acid sequence: CASSRLLGPNFHADTQYF.

There are a few counts of this clonotype. The chain links TRBV4-1 to TRBJ1-2, with D possibly being TRBD1 (5 bases). V gave up 8 bases and J gave up 4 bases, with 17 bases separating them. In germline, CDR1 is MGHRA, CDR2 YSYEKL. The CDR3 runs to 14 residues. The CDR3 coding sequence is TGCGCCAGCGGAGGGACGGACGACCCCTATGGCTACACCTTC. As protein: CASGGTDDPYGYTF.

The sample holds many counts of this clonotype. The chain uses TRBV28 and TRBJ1-1; possibly TRBD1 for D (5 bases). V lost 3 bases and J lost 3, with 14 bases in between. The CDR3 has 15 amino acids. Germline V lookup: CDR1 MDHEN, CDR2 SYDVKM. The chain's CDR3 is CASSFWGRRDTEAFF. CDR3 DNA: TGTGCCAGCAGTTTTTGGGGACGAAGGGACACTGAAGCTTTCTTT.

This clonotype was counted at least ten times. The chain combines TRBV18 with TRBJ1-1; D is ambiguous. Trimming left V 3 bases short and J 7 bases short, with 15 bases between. Germline V CDR1 and CDR2: KGHSH, LQKENI. The CDR3 is 14 amino acids. CDR3 DNA: TGTGCCAGCTCACCGTGGTTCTGGCGGAGTGAAGCTTTCTTT. As protein: CASSPWFWRSEAFF.